These 8 T cell receptor beta chains share one sample of origin, sequenced in a study of vaccination and CD4 T cells after COVID-19. These TCRs are of unknown antigen specificity. Treatment noted: approximately 11-day PBMC culture with coronavirus spike peptide pools or control peptides (ViraFEST assay). The Oncomine TCR Beta short-read assay was what sequenced the DNA obtained from cultured CD4+ T cells. MiXCR, run by TCRdb on the PCR reads, gives a single entry per CDR3 protein. The sample carries about 19,000 distinct CDR3 sequences, roughly 78% recorded once. Sequenced here: CD4+ T cells from blood, cultured in vitro, sampled after SARS-CoV-2 vaccination. Source of these receptors: a human donor who received a COVID-19 vaccine.

The rearrangement uses TRBV20-1 and TRBJ1-2; D perhaps matches TRBD1 (5 bases). The V and J ends lost 0 bases and 5 bases respectively, with 16 bases between them. This CDR3 is 15 amino acids long. Per germline, CDR1 DFQATT and CDR2 SNEGSKA (reference sequence). CDR3 nucleotides: TGCAGTGCTAGAGATGGGGCAGGGATGATTTATGGCTACACCTTC. It codes for CSARDGAGMIYGYTF.

The rearrangement links TRBV20-1 to TRBJ2-5; 12 bases agree with TRBD2. The J segment lost 5 bases and the V segment lost 0 bases, leaving 10 bases of the junction unmatched. Germline V CDR1 and CDR2: DFQATT, SNEGSKA (reference sequence). The CDR3 extends over 17 amino acids. The DNA of the CDR3 is TGCAGTGCTAGAGATTGGAGACTAGCGGGGGAGGAGGAGACCCAGTACTTC. Its protein is CSARDWRLAGEEETQYF.

This clonotype was counted a few times. The V call is TRBV20-1, the J call TRBJ1-3; 7 nucleotides align to TRBD1. Germline V gene sequence: CDR1 DFQATT, CDR2 SNEGSKA (reference sequence). The CDR3 contains 12 residues. Losses at the gene ends were 2 bases for V and 8 bases for J; bases not matched to a gene: 3. The CDR3 loop is CSARPGGDTIYF. As DNA, the CDR3 is TGCAGTGCTAGACCAGGGGGTGACACCATATATTTT.

This clonotype was observed a single time. The CDR3 region is CASSPSGEGTEAFF. The DNA of the CDR3 is TGTGCCAGCAGCCCTTCAGGGGAGGGGACTGAAGCTTTCTTT. This chain links TRBV7-9 with TRBJ1-1; tentative D call: TRBD1 (6 bases). V was cut by 5 bases and J by 5 bases, with 15 bases left in between. The germline V gene has CDR1 SEHNR and CDR2 FQNEAQ (reference sequence). The CDR3 contains 14 residues.

The chain uses TRBV6-2 or TRBV6-3 and TRBJ2-7; the D gene could be TRBD1 or TRBD2 (5 bases each). Germline loops: CDR1 MNHEY, CDR2 SVGEGT. CDR3 length equals 13 residues. V lost 0 bases and J 3 bases, leaving 6 bases between the germline ends. CDR3 bases: TGTGCCAGCAGTTACTCGGGACGCTACGAGCAGTACTTC. It encodes CASSYSGRYEQYF.

The rearrangement uses TRBV30 and TRBJ1-2; tentative D call: TRBD1 (6 bases). Germline V CDR1 and CDR2: GTSNPN, SVGIG (reference sequence). Trimming removed 0 bases from V and 3 bases from J, with 11 bases in between. This CDR3 is built from 14 residues. DNA for the CDR3: TGTGCCTGGAGTGTCCACAGGGACGACTATGGCTACACCTTC. Amino acid sequence: CAWSVHRDDYGYTF.

V is TRBV24-1 and J is TRBJ2-5; TRBD2 agrees at 10 bases. J gave up 4 bases and V 4 bases, and 5 bases lay outside the gene matches. The CDR3 contains 15 residues. Looked up from germline, CDR1 is KGHDR and CDR2 is SFDVKD. The CDR3 reads CATSDPGTSVETQYF. The CDR3 coding sequence is TGTGCCACCAGTGACCCCGGGACTAGCGTAGAGACCCAGTACTTC.

Only a few counts were recorded for this clonotype. The chain carries TRBV6-5 and TRBJ1-5; 10 nucleotides align to TRBD1. The CDR3 is 16 residues long. J lost 5 bases, V lost 2 bases, and 6 bases had no gene match. Germline V gene lookup returns CDR1 MNHEY and CDR2 SVGAGI. CDR3 nucleotide sequence: TGTGCCAGCAGTTACGCGGGACAGGGGTTCGATCAGCCCCAGCATTTT. It codes for CASSYAGQGFDQPQHF.